The 32 T cell receptor beta chains in this list originate from one sample, sequenced in a study of shared clonotypes between healthy human individuals. Clones were sequenced by immunoSEQ multiplex PCR, and TCRdb holds only the in-frame ones, with some missing. The data hold about 1 million clones, with approximately 78% observed a single time. The sequencing input was memory CD4+ T cells from PBMCs. The subset: CD45RA-negative fraction. The receptors originated from a young man in good health. Some clones in this sample may be carry-over from other donors' samples.

This chain joins TRBV5-1 and TRBJ2-3; 8 bases map to TRBD2. This CDR3 region has 16 residues. CDR1 and CDR2 from the germline V gene are SGHRS and YFSETQ. With 3 bases clipped from V and 2 bases from J, the junction kept 8 bases outside the gene matches. The CDR3 sequence: CASSSDPGLVTDTQYF. CDR3 sequence (DNA): TGCGCCAGCAGCTCTGACCCGGGACTAGTCACAGATACGCAGTATTTT.

The rearrangement joins TRBV7-9 to TRBJ2-5; 9 bases agree with TRBD1. The CDR3 extends over 15 amino acids. With V trimmed by 6 bases and J by 7 bases, 12 bases remained unmatched. Germline CDR1 and CDR2: SEHNR and FQNEAQ (reference sequence). In DNA, the CDR3 is TGTGCCAGCAGACCCGGGACAGGGTATCGGGTGACCCAGTACTTC. Protein product: CASRPGTGYRVTQYF.

The rearrangement joins TRBV4-2 to TRBJ1-1; TRBD1 matches at 8 bases. The CDR3 contains 15 residues. The V segment lost 1 base and the J segment 4 bases; nucleotides outside the gene matches: 5. Germline CDR1 and CDR2: LGHNA and YNFKEQ. The CDR3 protein is CASSQAGQGGTEAFF. The CDR3 DNA reads TGTGCCAGCAGCCAAGCAGGACAGGGAGGCACTGAAGCTTTCTTT.

V gene TRBV7-9 combines with J gene TRBJ2-2; D is perhaps TRBD2 (6 bases). V gave up 6 bases and J gave up 7 bases, with 18 bases separating them. Germline CDR1 is SEHNR and CDR2 is FQNEAQ (reference sequence). The CDR3 runs 15 residues. The CDR3 protein is CASRKTTRLNGELFF. In DNA form, the CDR3 reads TGTGCCAGCAGAAAGACGACTAGACTAAACGGGGAGCTGTTTTTT.

The chain couples TRBV28 to TRBJ2-7; maybe TRBD1 (5 bases). Germline-derived CDR1 and CDR2 are MDHEN and SYDVKM. V lost 2 bases and J 2 bases, leaving 10 bases between the germline ends. The CDR3 has 14 amino acids. The CDR3 DNA reads TGTGCCAGCAGTTTAGTAAGGGGTACCTACGAGCAGTACTTC. Protein product: CASSLVRGTYEQYF.

V and J are TRBV7-9 and TRBJ1-1; TRBD1 agrees at 9 bases. The CDR3 extends over 13 amino acids. Germline V gene data show CDR1 as SEHNR and CDR2 as FQNEAQ (reference sequence). V dropped 6 bases and J dropped 7; count of bases not matched to a gene: 6. CDR3 sequence reads: CASRGQGYGEAFF. The CDR3 region has the DNA TGTGCCAGCAGGGGACAGGGCTACGGTGAAGCTTTCTTT.

This clone was seen repeatedly, ten times or more. The chain is built from TRBV4-1 and TRBJ2-3; no definite D call. CDR3 length: 16 residues. The ends were cut back, 1 base at V and 0 bases at J, with 11 bases in the middle. Germline values: CDR1 MGHRA, CDR2 YSYEKL. The CDR3 sequence: CASSQVARTSTDTQYF. The CDR3 nucleotides read TGCGCCAGCAGCCAAGTTGCCCGCACTAGCACAGATACGCAGTATTTT.

This clone has at least ten counts. The chain has TRBV9 and TRBJ2-2; the match to TRBD2 covers 8 bases. In germline, CDR1 is SGDLS, CDR2 YYNGEE. Unmatched junction bases numbered 14, after V lost 0 bases and J lost 4 bases. The CDR3 is 19 amino acids. CDR3 nucleotides: TGTGCCAGCAGCGTAGGCCAGCGGGAGTTCTACCTTGGCACCGGGGAGCTGTTTTTT. It translates to CASSVGQREFYLGTGELFF.

This clone was observed a single time. The same CDR3 can be traced to other DNA sequences in this sample. V is TRBV2 and J is TRBJ2-1; weak D call: TRBD1 (5 bases). V was shortened by 6 bases and J by 7 bases, with 10 bases between the two germline ends. Germline CDR1 is SNHLY and CDR2 is FYNNEI. This CDR3 is 12 amino acids long. Written as DNA, the CDR3 is TGTGCCAGCAGGGGGCTAGGAAATGAGCAGTTCTTC. It yields the protein CASRGLGNEQFF. Variable domain in full (rest from reference TRBV2 and TRBJ2-1): EPEVTQTPSHQVTQMGQEVILRCVPISNHLYFYWYRQILGQKVEFLVSFYNNEISEKSEIFDDQFSVERPDGSNFTLKIRSTKLEDSAMYFCASRGLGNEQFFGPGTRLTVL.

V usage is TRBV30 and J usage is TRBJ1-6; D is uncertain. The CDR3 runs 15 residues. V shed 7 bases and J shed 0 bases, with 13 bases lying between them. Germline CDR1 and CDR2: GTSNPN and SVGIG (reference sequence). The CDR3 DNA follows: TGTGCCTCAAAAGGGTCTAGCTCCTATAATTCACCCCTCCACTTT. Amino acid sequence: CASKGSSSYNSPLHF.

V usage is TRBV7-2 and J usage is TRBJ2-7; TRBD2 matches 11 bases. CDR1 and CDR2 (germline): SGHTA, FQGNSA. The CDR3 totals 18 residues. V lost 5 bases, J lost 4 bases, and 16 bases stayed unmatched. This chain's CDR3 is CASSTHPPSGGMEYEQYF. For the CDR3, the DNA is TGTGCCAGCAGCACCCACCCCCCTAGCGGGGGGATGGAATACGAGCAGTACTTC.

The table lists this clone with a few counts. The chain combines TRBV7-2 with TRBJ2-1; D is possibly TRBD2 (6 bases). The germline gives CDR1 SGHTA, CDR2 FQGNSA. V was trimmed by 2 bases and J by 3 bases, leaving 17 bases between them. This CDR3 comprises 17 residues. The CDR3 DNA follows: TGTGCCAGCAGCTTAAAGGTGGGGCGGGGCCTCTACAATGAGCAGTTCTTC. Translation: CASSLKVGRGLYNEQFF.

This clone occurred a few times. The gene calls are TRBV19 and TRBJ1-2; no reliable D call. This CDR3 region has 13 residues. V was pared by 5 bases and J by 0 bases, with 7 bases between. Germline CDR1 is LNHDA and CDR2 is SQIVND (reference sequence). The CDR3 nucleotides read TGTGCCAGTAGTCATGCTCCTAACTATGGCTACACCTTC. Translating gives CASSHAPNYGYTF.

V is TRBV28 and J is TRBJ1-1; D not resolved. The CDR3 is 13 residues long. The germline gives CDR1 MDHEN, CDR2 SYDVKM. V lost 2 bases and J 6 bases, leaving 10 bases between the germline ends. Here the CDR3 reads CASSLISEAEAFF. CDR3 bases: TGTGCCAGCAGTTTAATCTCGGAGGCTGAAGCTTTCTTT.

V and J are TRBV9 and TRBJ2-2; perhaps TRBD2 as D (5 bases). The CDR3 runs to 16 residues. Trimming pared 0 bases from V and 0 bases from J, leaving 9 bases between. The germline gives CDR1 SGDLS, CDR2 YYNGEE. CDR3 nucleotides: TGTGCCAGCAGCGTAGCTAGCCTCGCGAACACCGGGGAGCTGTTTTTT. Encoded protein: CASSVASLANTGELFF.

CDR3 bases: TGTGCCACTCCCTCCTACAATGAGCAGTTCTTC. This encodes CATPSYNEQFF. The chain couples TRBV5-8 to TRBJ2-1; D gene ambiguous. V lost 9 bases and J lost 0, with 4 bases in between. The germline V gene has CDR1 SGHTS and CDR2 YDEGEE. There are 11 residues in the CDR3.

In the case of this clone: This CDR3 is also generated by other DNA sequences in the sample. This sequence joins TRBV7-9 and TRBJ1-5; D unresolved. Per germline, CDR1 SEHNR and CDR2 FQNEAQ (reference sequence). V lost 5 bases, J lost 4 bases, and 9 bases lay in between. The CDR3 consists of 13 residues. CDR3 in amino acids: CASSPSGNQPQHF. In nucleotides, the CDR3 is TGTGCCAGCAGCCCTTCCGGGAATCAGCCCCAGCATTTT.

V usage is TRBV28 and J usage is TRBJ2-7; D possibly uses TRBD1 or TRBD2 (5 bases each). The CDR3 has 14 amino acids. The germline V and J ends were trimmed by 3 bases and 1 base, with 10 bases remaining between them. CDR1 is MDHEN, CDR2 SYDVKM, per germline. The CDR3 region is CASSFLGPSYEQYF. CDR3 DNA sequence: TGTGCCAGCAGTTTTCTGGGACCTTCCTACGAGCAGTACTTC.

This sequence joins TRBV6-1 and TRBJ2-3; 7 nucleotides agree with TRBD2. With 6 bases clipped from V and 4 bases from J, the junction kept 4 bases outside the gene matches. The CDR3 consists of 13 residues. Germline V gives CDR1 MNHNS, CDR2 SASEGT. The CDR3: CASRSTSPDTQYF. The CDR3 DNA reads as TGTGCCAGCAGATCGACTAGCCCAGATACGCAGTATTTT.

The chain employs TRBV19 and TRBJ2-2; the D is unclear. Germline V gives CDR1 LNHDA, CDR2 SQIVND (reference sequence). The CDR3 covers 15 residues. V lost 3 bases to trimming and J lost 0 bases, with 8 bases between them. CDR3: CASSMSRTNTGELFF. The CDR3 coding sequence is TGTGCCAGTAGTATGTCCAGGACGAACACCGGGGAGCTGTTTTTT.

This chain links TRBV5-1 with TRBJ1-4; D might be TRBD1 (5 bases). There are 13 residues in the CDR3. V dropped 4 bases and J dropped 6 bases, with 10 bases sitting between them. Germline CDR1 is SGHRS and CDR2 is YFSETQ. Here the CDR3 reads CASSPGHDEKLFF. In DNA form, the CDR3 reads TGCGCCAGCAGCCCCGGACACGATGAAAAACTGTTTTTT.

The chain carries TRBV27 and TRBJ2-1, with D possibly matching TRBD2 (6 bases). Germline V gene lookup returns CDR1 MNHEY and CDR2 SMNVEV (reference sequence). CDR3 size: 14 residues. Trimming shortened V by 6 bases and J by 9 bases, and 18 bases separated the two germline ends. This chain's CDR3 is CASSLKDPEGEQFF. For the CDR3, the DNA is TGTGCCAGCAGCCTTAAGGACCCGGAGGGTGAGCAGTTCTTC.

V and J are TRBV27 and TRBJ2-7; D possibly corresponds to TRBD1 (6 bases). The CDR3 is 13 residues long. V was clipped by 6 bases and J by 3 bases, with 12 bases between them. The germline CDR1 and CDR2 sequences are MNHEY and SMNVEV (reference sequence). CDR3 residues: CASSHGTHYEQYF. Here the CDR3 DNA reads TGTGCCAGCAGCCACGGGACACACTACGAGCAGTACTTC.

The CDR3 region is CASSRKGVGGDYGYTF. The CDR3 DNA is TGCGCCAGCAGCCGGAAGGGGGTCGGAGGAGACTATGGCTACACCTTC. V usage is TRBV4-1 and J usage is TRBJ1-2; perhaps TRBD1 as D (6 bases). CDR3 length: 16 residues. Germline V gene data show CDR1 as MGHRA and CDR2 as YSYEKL. The germline V and J ends were trimmed by 4 bases and 3 bases, with 18 bases remaining between them.

V is TRBV7-8 and J is TRBJ2-3; TRBD2 agrees at 10 bases. The ends lost 1 base at V and 3 bases at J; junction bases unmatched: 4. The CDR3 extends over 16 amino acids. Looked up from germline, CDR1 is SGHVS and CDR2 is FQNEAQ. CDR3 loop: CASSLGRAGGTDTQYF. CDR3 DNA: TGTGCCAGCAGCTTAGGCCGAGCGGGGGGGACAGATACGCAGTATTTT.

The chain is built from TRBV7-3 and TRBJ2-1, with 7 bases aligning to TRBD2. Trimming took 2 bases from V and 7 from J; bases not matched to a gene: 8. The CDR3 is 15 amino acids. CDR1 and CDR2 from the germline V gene are SGHTA and FQGTGA. The CDR3 spells CASSLRLAKGNEQFF. The CDR3, as DNA: TGTGCCAGCAGCTTACGACTAGCCAAGGGGAATGAGCAGTTCTTC.

This sequence joins TRBV28 and TRBJ2-2; D uncertain. The length of the CDR3 is 14 residues. CDR1 and CDR2 from the germline V gene are MDHEN and SYDVKM. V lost 5 bases and J lost 0, with 7 bases in between. The DNA for the CDR3 is TGTGCCAGCAGTCCCGCCTCGAACACCGGGGAGCTGTTTTTT. Translated, it gives CASSPASNTGELFF.

The rearrangement uses TRBV7-8 and TRBJ1-3; TRBD1 matches 12 bases. The trim removed 0 bases at V and 5 bases at J, leaving 5 bases unmatched. Germline CDR1 reads SGHVS; CDR2 reads FQNEAQ. The CDR3 has 17 residues. CDR3 protein: CASSLAPGTGGRNTIYF. For the CDR3, the DNA is TGTGCCAGCAGCTTAGCTCCCGGGACAGGGGGCCGAAACACCATATATTTT.

The chain employs TRBV28 and TRBJ2-4; D is unresolved. The CDR3 has 16 amino acids. Germline V gives CDR1 MDHEN, CDR2 SYDVKM. Trimming pared 5 bases from V and 2 bases from J, leaving 16 bases between. The DNA for the CDR3 is TGTGCCAGCAGTCCCAATTACATAGGGACCAAAAACATTCAGTACTTC. This encodes CASSPNYIGTKNIQYF.

This clone was recorded once. This rearrangement joins TRBV5-1 to TRBJ1-5; no reliable D call. This CDR3 contains 13 residues. The V gene's germline CDR1 is SGHRS and CDR2 YFSETQ. V gave up 2 bases and J gave up 5 bases, with 8 bases separating them. CDR3 region: CASSFYGDQPQHF. As DNA, the CDR3 is TGCGCCAGCAGCTTCTATGGGGATCAGCCCCAGCATTTT.

Note on this clone: A much larger clone lies one base from this, so it may be a read error. The chain joins TRBV11-2 to TRBJ2-7, with D perhaps TRBD1 (6 bases). Looked up from germline, CDR1 is SGHAT and CDR2 is FQNNGV. This CDR3 contains 13 residues. V gave up 2 bases and J gave up 3 bases, with 8 bases separating them. The CDR3 sequence: CASSLHRDYEQYF. In DNA, the CDR3 is TGTGCCAGCAGCTTACACAGGGACTACGAGCAGTACTTC.

V gene TRBV5-1 combines with J gene TRBJ2-7, with D maybe TRBD1 (5 bases). CDR3 length equals 14 residues. V lost 0 bases, J lost 4 bases, and 11 bases lay in between. Germline CDR1 SGHRS, CDR2 YFSETQ. Here the CDR3 reads CASSLVAGKYEQYF. The CDR3 nucleotides are TGCGCCAGCAGCTTGGTGGCAGGGAAGTACGAGCAGTACTTC.